This T cell receptor beta chain appears in the sequencing data of a study of blood T cell repertoires in COVID-19. Study-level information: Material from acute and convalescent COVID-19 was sourced from the United States, Italy and Spain. T cells, B-cell-depleted T cells, or PBMCs provided the cDNA or gDNA that served as material.

The CDR3 loop spans 15 amino acids. Trimming removed 2 bases at V and 7 bases at J, with 18 bases between. CDR1 is GTSNPN, CDR2 SVGIG, per germline (reference sequence). In the source study's methods: The assay estimated nucleated cells by amplifying reference gene primers. The table came from immunoSEQ multiplex PCR; TCRdb's copy has only in-frame clones and leaves some out. V and J calls and clone size are copied from that table; D and trimming were computed from the DNA. The table includes approximately 210,000 clones, about 91% detected once. Sequenced material: peripheral blood. The receptor was derived from a woman aged 40 to 49 with acute or convalescent COVID-19. J is TRBJ1-5 and V is TRBV30, with D possibly TRBD1 on 6 matching bases. CDR3 coding DNA: TGTGCCTGGAGTTCTAACAGGGCGGGTGGGCAGCCCCAGCATTTT. Protein: CAWSSNRAGGQPQHF. Complete variable domain (other parts from reference TRBV30 and TRBJ1-5): SQTIHQWPATLVQPVGSPLSLECTVEGTSNPNLYWYRQAAGRGLQLLFYSVGIGQISSEVPQNLSASRPQDRQFILSSKKLLLSDSGFYLCAWSSNRAGGQPQHFGDGTRLSIL.